The text below deals with one TCR beta chain. The CDR3 consists of 13 residues. Here immunoSEQ multiplex PCR was the method, and the copy in TCRdb shows in-frame clones only, minus some. The profile shows fewer than 200,000 clones, roughly 90% of them singletons. The data belong to a study of blood T cell repertoires in COVID-19. Study overall: Samples representing acute and convalescent COVID-19 were sourced from the United States, Italy and Spain.

This receptor was identified in a man aged 50 to 59 with acute or convalescent COVID-19. J is TRBJ1-5 and V is TRBV21-1. TRBV21-1 constitutes a pseudogene. Sequenced: peripheral blood. The CDR3 is CASSQRRDQPQHF. CDR3 nucleotide sequence: TGTGCCAGCAGCCAGCGGCGGGATCAGCCCCAGCATTTT.